This T cell receptor beta chain was identified in a study of shared clonotypes between healthy human individuals. Whole-study context: Each donor's CD8 memory used one plate, CD8 naive two, each CD4 subset three. Study findings and constraints: Sequencing of the sorted subsets was shown by rarefaction to be incomplete despite large depth. Generation probability values for non-shared clonotypes were lower than those for clonotypes shared by all four donors.

In the original workflow: ImmunoSEQ yielded junction-only sequences lacking quality scores, so filtering differed. The repertoire was sequenced with immunoSEQ multiplex PCR; TCRdb's copy has only in-frame clones and lacks some. Clonal size and the V and J genes are those of that table, whereas D and trimming came from the DNA. The table includes under 1 million clones, roughly 96% detected once. CD8 cells classed as naive were CD45RO-negative and positively selected for CCR7, excluding terminally differentiated effector memory CD45RA+ cells. This clone has a single count. Antigen specificity is unknown. Germline lookup yields CDR1 MNHNY and CDR2 SVGAGI (reference sequence). The CDR3 covers 12 residues. V lost 6 bases to trimming and J lost 7 bases, with 12 bases between them.

The V gene is TRBV6-6, the J gene TRBJ1-1; tentatively, D is TRBD1 (6 bases). The specimen was naive CD8+ T cells sorted from blood. The receptor comes from a man under 40 in good health. CDR3 nucleotides: TGTGCCAGCAGCCGGGACACCAGTGAAGCTTTCTTT. This sequence encodes CASSRDTSEAFF.